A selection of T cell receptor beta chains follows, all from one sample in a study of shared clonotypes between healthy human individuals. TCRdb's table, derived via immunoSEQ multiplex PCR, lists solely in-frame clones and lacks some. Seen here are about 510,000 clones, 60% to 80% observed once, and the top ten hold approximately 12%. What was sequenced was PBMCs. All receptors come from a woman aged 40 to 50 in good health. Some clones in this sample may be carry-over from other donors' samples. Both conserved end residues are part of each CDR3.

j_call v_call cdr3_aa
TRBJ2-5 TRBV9 CASSDLAGGETQYF
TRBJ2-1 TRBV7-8 CASSSKRRGVSSYNEQFF
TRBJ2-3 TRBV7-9 CASSLTLPGTGASTDTQYF
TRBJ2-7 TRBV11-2 CASSSLRGNLVEQYF
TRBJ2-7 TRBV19 CASSPRGVAGVYEQYF
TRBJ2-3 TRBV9 CASSVTSSAGGLRGTDTQYF
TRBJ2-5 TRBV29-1 CSVRPPAGRQETQYF
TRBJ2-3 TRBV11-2 CASSPGGRTDTQYF
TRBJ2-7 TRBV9 CASSAYGSSYEQYF
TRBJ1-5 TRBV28 CASSFRPNQPQHF
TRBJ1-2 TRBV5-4 CASSLAALLGGYTF
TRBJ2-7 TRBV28 CASSLYSGSYEQYF
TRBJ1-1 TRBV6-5 CASSRGNAEAFF
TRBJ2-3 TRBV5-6 CASSRTGLSRDTQYF